This T cell receptor (beta chain) was retrieved from a study of cytomegalovirus exposure and HLA in healthy donors. The donors, nominally healthy at sampling, likely had unrecorded immune exposures. Regarding this clone: The antigen is unknown.

Both 60 Vbeta primers and 13 Jbeta primers went into the PCR. Repertoires were generated with immunoSEQ multiplex PCR, while TCRdb's copy carries only in-frame clones and drops some. The profile shows approximately 90,000 clones, around three quarters of them singletons. Regarding the study as a whole: Prior analysis indicated that the majority of TCR beta V segments exhibited productivity approximately 90% or approximately 30% of the time. Later findings reportedly placed an Asian-associated ancestry cluster below the roughly 660-donor mean for N-insertions.

V trimming: 6 bases; J trimming: 5 bases; junction bases outside the gene matches: 3. The CDR3 has 13 residues. Germline CDR1 and CDR2: MNHEY and SMNVEV (reference sequence). The gene calls are TRBV27 and TRBJ2-1, with 8 nucleotides matching TRBD2. The source of this sequence is a male donor in good health and CMV-seronegative. The specimen sequenced was PBMCs. In DNA form, the CDR3 reads TGTGCCAGCAGATTTAGCGGGGACAATGAGCAGTTCTTC. Its translation is CASRFSGDNEQFF.